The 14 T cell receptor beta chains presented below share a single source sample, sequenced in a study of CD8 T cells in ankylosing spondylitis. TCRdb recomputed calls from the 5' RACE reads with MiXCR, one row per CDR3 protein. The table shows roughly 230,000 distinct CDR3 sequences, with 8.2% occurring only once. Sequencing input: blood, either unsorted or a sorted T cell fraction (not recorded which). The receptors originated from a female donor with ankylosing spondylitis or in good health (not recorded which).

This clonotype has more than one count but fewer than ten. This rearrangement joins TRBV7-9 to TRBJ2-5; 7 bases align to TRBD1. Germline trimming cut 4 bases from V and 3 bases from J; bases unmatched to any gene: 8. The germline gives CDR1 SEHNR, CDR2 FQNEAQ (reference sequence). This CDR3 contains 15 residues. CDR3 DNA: TGTGCCAGCAGCTCGTGGGGACAGATAAAAGAGACCCAGTACTTC. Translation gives CASSSWGQIKETQYF.

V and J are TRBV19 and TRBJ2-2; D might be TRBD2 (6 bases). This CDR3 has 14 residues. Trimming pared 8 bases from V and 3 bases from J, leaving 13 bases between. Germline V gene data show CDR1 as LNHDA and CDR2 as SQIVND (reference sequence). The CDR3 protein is CASWPGRDTGELFF. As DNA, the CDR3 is TGTGCCAGTTGGCCCGGGAGAGACACCGGGGAGCTGTTTTTT.

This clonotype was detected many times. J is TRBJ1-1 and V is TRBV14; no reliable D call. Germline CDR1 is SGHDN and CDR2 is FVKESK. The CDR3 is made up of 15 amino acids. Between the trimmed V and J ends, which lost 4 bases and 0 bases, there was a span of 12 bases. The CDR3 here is CASSPYYDMNTEAFF. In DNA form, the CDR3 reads TGTGCCAGCAGCCCGTACTACGACATGAACACTGAAGCTTTCTTT.

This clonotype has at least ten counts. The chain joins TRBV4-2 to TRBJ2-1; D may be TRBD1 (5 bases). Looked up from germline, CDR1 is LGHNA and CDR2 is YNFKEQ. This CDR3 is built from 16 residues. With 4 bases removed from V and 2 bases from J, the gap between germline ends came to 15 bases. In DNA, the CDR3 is TGTGCCAGCAGCCCACTTGGGGCGAGCACCTACAATGAGCAGTTCTTC. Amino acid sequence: CASSPLGASTYNEQFF.

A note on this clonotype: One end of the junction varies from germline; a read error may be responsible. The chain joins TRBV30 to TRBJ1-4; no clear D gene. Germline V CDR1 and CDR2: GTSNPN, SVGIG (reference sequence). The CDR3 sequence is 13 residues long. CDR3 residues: CAWSVHGSEKLLF. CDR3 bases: TGTGCCTGGAGTGTACACGGGTCTGAAAAACTGCTTTTT.

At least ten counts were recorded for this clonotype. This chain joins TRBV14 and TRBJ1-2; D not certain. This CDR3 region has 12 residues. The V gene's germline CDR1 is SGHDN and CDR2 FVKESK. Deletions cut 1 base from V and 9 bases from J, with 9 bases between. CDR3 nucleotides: TGTGCCAGCAGCCAAGGTCGGGTGAGCTACACCTTC. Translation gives CASSQGRVSYTF.

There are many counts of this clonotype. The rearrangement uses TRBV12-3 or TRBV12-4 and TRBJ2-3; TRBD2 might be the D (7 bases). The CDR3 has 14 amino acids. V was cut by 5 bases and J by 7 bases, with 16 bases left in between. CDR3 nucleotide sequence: TGTGCCAGCAGTAGAAGGGGGGGCCGGAATACGCAGTATTTT. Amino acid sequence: CASSRRGGRNTQYF.

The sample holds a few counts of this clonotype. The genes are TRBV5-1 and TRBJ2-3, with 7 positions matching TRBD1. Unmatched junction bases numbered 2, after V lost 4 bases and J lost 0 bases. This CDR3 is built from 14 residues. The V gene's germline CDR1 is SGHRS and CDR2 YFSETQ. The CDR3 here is CASSGQASTDTQYF. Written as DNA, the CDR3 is TGCGCCAGCAGCGGACAGGCTAGCACAGATACGCAGTATTTT. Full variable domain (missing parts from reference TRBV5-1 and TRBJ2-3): KAGVTQTPRYLIKTRGQQVTLSCSPISGHRSVSWYQQTPGQGLQFLFEYFSETQRNKGNFPGRFSGRQFSNSRSEMNVSTLELGDSALYLCASSGQASTDTQYFGPGTRLTVL.

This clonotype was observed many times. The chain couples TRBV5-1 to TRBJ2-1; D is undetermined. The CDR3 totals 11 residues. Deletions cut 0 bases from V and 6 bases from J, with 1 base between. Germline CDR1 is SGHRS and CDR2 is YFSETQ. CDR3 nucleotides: TGCGCCAGCAGCTTGGCCAATGAGCAGTTCTTC. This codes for CASSLANEQFF.

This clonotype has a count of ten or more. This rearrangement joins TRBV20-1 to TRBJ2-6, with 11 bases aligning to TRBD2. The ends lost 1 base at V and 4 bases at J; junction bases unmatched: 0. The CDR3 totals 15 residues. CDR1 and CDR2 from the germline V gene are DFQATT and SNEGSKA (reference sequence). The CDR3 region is CSARGLAGGANVLTF. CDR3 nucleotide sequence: TGCAGTGCTAGAGGACTAGCGGGGGGGGCCAACGTCCTGACTTTC.

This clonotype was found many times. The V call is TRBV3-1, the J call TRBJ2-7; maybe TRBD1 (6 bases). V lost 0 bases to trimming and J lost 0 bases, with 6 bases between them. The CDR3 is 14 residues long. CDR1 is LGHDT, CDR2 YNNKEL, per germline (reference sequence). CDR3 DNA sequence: TGTGCCAGCAGCCAAGAGGACAGCTCCTACGAGCAGTACTTC. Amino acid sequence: CASSQEDSSYEQYF.

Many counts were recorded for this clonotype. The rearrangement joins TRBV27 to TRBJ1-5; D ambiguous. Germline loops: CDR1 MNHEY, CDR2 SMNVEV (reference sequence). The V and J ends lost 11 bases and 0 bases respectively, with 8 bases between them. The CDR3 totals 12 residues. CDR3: CARHRSNQPQHF. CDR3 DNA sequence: TGTGCCCGCCATCGTAGCAATCAGCCCCAGCATTTT.

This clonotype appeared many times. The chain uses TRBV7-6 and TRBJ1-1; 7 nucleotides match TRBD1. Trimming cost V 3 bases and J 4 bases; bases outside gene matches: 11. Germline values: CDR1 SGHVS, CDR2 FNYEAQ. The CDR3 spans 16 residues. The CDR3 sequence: CASSFGRGYESTEAFF. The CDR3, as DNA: TGTGCCAGCAGCTTCGGCAGGGGGTATGAGAGCACTGAAGCTTTCTTT.

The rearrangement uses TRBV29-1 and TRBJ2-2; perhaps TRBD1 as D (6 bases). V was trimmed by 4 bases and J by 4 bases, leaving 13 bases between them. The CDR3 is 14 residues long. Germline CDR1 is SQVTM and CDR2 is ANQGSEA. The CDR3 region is CSVGWGRVTGELFF. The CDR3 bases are TGCAGCGTTGGGTGGGGGCGAGTCACCGGGGAGCTGTTTTTT.